What follows are 26 T cell receptor beta chains derived from one specimen sequenced in a study of shared clonotypes between healthy human individuals. Measured with immunoSEQ multiplex PCR; TCRdb has only the in-frame clones, and not every one. This table has around 2.1 million clones, approximately 95% appearing once. Sequenced sample: naive CD4+ T cells sorted from blood. Subset defined: CD45RA+ positively selected. These receptors all come from a man younger than 35 in good health.

The V call is TRBV27, the J call TRBJ1-1; D might be TRBD1 (5 bases). Trimming removed 6 bases from V and 1 base from J, with 12 bases in between. Germline V gene sequence: CDR1 MNHEY, CDR2 SMNVEV (reference sequence). The CDR3 length is 14 residues. CDR3 in amino acids: CASRRQNANTEAFF. CDR3 in DNA: TGTGCCAGCAGAAGACAGAATGCGAACACTGAAGCTTTCTTT.

This chain connects TRBV4-3 to TRBJ2-1; TRBD2 aligns across 7 bases. The V segment lost 1 base and the J segment 5 bases; nucleotides outside the gene matches: 8. The germline CDR1 and CDR2 sequences are LGHNA and YSLEER. This CDR3 spans 16 amino acids. The CDR3 coding sequence is TGCGCCAGCAGCCAAGGAGCCCGAGCGGGGAACAATGAGCAGTTCTTC. This gives the protein CASSQGARAGNNEQFF.

CDR3 sequence (DNA): TGTGCCAGCAGTGCGGGCGGGGCCGGGGTTATGCAGTATTTT. It is translated as CASSAGGAGVMQYF. V usage is TRBV6-1 and J usage is TRBJ2-3, with D possibly being TRBD2 (6 bases). This CDR3 has 14 amino acids. Germline values: CDR1 MNHNS, CDR2 SASEGT. The germline V and J ends were trimmed by 4 bases and 11 bases, with 19 bases remaining between them.

This sequence joins TRBV6-1 and TRBJ1-3, with 8 nucleotides matching TRBD1. Germline V CDR1 and CDR2: MNHNS, SASEGT. V lost 7 bases to trimming and J lost 4 bases; unmatched junction nucleotides: 6. The CDR3 loop spans 14 amino acids. In nucleotides, the CDR3 is TGTGCCAGCACCAGGACAGGGACCGGAAACACCATATATTTT. This codes for CASTRTGTGNTIYF.

DNA for the CDR3: TGTGCCAGTAACTCTGGAAACACCATATATTTT. This gives the protein CASNSGNTIYF. V and J are TRBV6-5 and TRBJ1-3; no clear D gene. CDR3 size: 11 residues. V was cut by 9 bases and J by 0 bases, with 3 bases left in between. Germline V gene lookup returns CDR1 MNHEY and CDR2 SVGAGI.

V gene TRBV30 combines with J gene TRBJ1-2, with D uncertain. There are 14 residues in the CDR3. Trimming shortened V by 1 base and J by 5 bases, and 14 bases separated the two germline ends. The germline CDR1 and CDR2 sequences are GTSNPN and SVGIG (reference sequence). CDR3 DNA: TGTGCCTGGAGTGCACAGTGGGCGCTATATGGCTACACCTTC. Amino acid sequence: CAWSAQWALYGYTF.

The chain combines TRBV14 with TRBJ1-2; D is perhaps TRBD1 (5 bases). Germline V gives CDR1 SGHDN, CDR2 FVKESK. Deletions cut 7 bases from V and 2 bases from J, with 11 bases between. CDR3 length: 13 amino acids. CDR3 DNA: TGTGCCAGCACTTCCGGGACCAACTATGGCTACACCTTC. Translated, it gives CASTSGTNYGYTF.

This clone was recorded once. V and J are TRBV5-6 and TRBJ1-2; TRBD1 matches 10 bases. The CDR3 runs to 17 residues. CDR1 and CDR2 (germline): SGHDT, YYEEEE. J lost 1 base, V lost 2 bases, and 8 bases had no gene match. The CDR3 sequence: CASSFGTGAIVNYGYTF. DNA for the CDR3: TGTGCCAGCAGCTTTGGGACAGGGGCGATCGTTAACTATGGCTACACCTTC.

The chain carries TRBV19 and TRBJ2-7; D not resolved. V lost 5 bases and J 3 bases, leaving 8 bases between the germline ends. CDR1 and CDR2 (germline): LNHDA, SQIVND (reference sequence). This CDR3 spans 12 amino acids. The chain's CDR3 is CASSRTDYEQYF. The CDR3 DNA reads as TGTGCCAGTAGTCGGACGGACTACGAGCAGTACTTC.

The gene calls are TRBV21-1 and TRBJ1-1. TRBV21-1 is shown as a pseudogene. The CDR3 sequence is 17 residues long. CDR3 protein: CASSKCPSLIMNTEAFF. For the CDR3, the DNA is TGTGCCAGCAGCAAATGTCCGTCCCTGATAATGAACACTGAAGCTTTCTTT.

Comment on this clone: Other DNA sequences in the sample encode the same CDR3. The chain couples TRBV30 to TRBJ2-7; D is ambiguous. The CDR3 has 13 residues. Germline V gene sequence: CDR1 GTSNPN, CDR2 SVGIG (reference sequence). The V gene lost 0 bases and the J gene lost 1 base, with 7 bases spanning the gap. The CDR3 nucleotides are TGTGCCTGGAGTGTACGAGTGTCCTACGAGCAGTACTTC. Encoded protein: CAWSVRVSYEQYF. Variable domain in full (rest from reference TRBV30 and TRBJ2-7): SQTIHQWPATLVQPVGSPLSLECTVEGTSNPNLYWYRQAAGRGLQLLFYSVGIGQISSEVPQNLSASRPQDRQFILSSKKLLLSDSGFYLCAWSVRVSYEQYFGPGTRLTVT.

The chain employs TRBV29-1 and TRBJ1-4, with 8 bases fitting TRBD1. Germline V gene sequence: CDR1 SQVTM, CDR2 ANQGSEA. The ends lost 3 bases at V and 3 bases at J; junction bases unmatched: 0. This CDR3 comprises 13 residues. The CDR3 region is CSVEDRANEKLFF. The CDR3 bases are TGCAGCGTTGAGGACAGGGCTAATGAAAAACTGTTTTTT.

The V gene is TRBV5-1, the J gene TRBJ1-4, with D possibly being TRBD1 (5 bases). Deletions cut 0 bases from V and 11 bases from J, with 20 bases between. Germline V gene data show CDR1 as SGHRS and CDR2 as YFSETQ. This CDR3 spans 16 amino acids. CDR3: CASSLGAGTADPKLFF. CDR3 in DNA: TGCGCCAGCAGCTTGGGAGCCGGGACCGCGGATCCGAAACTGTTTTTT.

V gene TRBV7-2 combines with J gene TRBJ2-2, with D perhaps matching TRBD2 (6 bases). Germline V gene lookup returns CDR1 SGHTA and CDR2 FQGNSA. V lost 4 bases and J 7 bases, leaving 13 bases between the germline ends. CDR3 length: 14 residues. CDR3 nucleotides: TGTGCCAGCAGCTCCCGGGGAGGAGGCGGGGAGCTGTTTTTT. As protein: CASSSRGGGGELFF.

In this sample, this clone turned up once. The CDR3 sequence: CASSETRYMTQYF. CDR3 coding DNA: TGTGCCAGCAGTGAAACCAGATACATGACCCAGTACTTC. This chain joins TRBV6-1 and TRBJ2-5, with D uncertain. Trimming removed 2 bases from V and 7 bases from J, with 11 bases in between. CDR1 MNHNS and CDR2 SASEGT come from the germline V gene. This CDR3 region has 13 residues.

Remarks on this clone: This specimen includes other DNA sequences encoding the same CDR3. The chain couples TRBV9 to TRBJ2-1; D is ambiguous. This CDR3 comprises 13 residues. Germline V lookup: CDR1 SGDLS, CDR2 YYNGEE. V shed 1 base and J shed 4 bases, with 6 bases lying between them. The CDR3, as DNA: TGTGCCAGCAGCGTAAACGGATACAATGAGCAGTTCTTC. Translation gives CASSVNGYNEQFF.

This clone was picked up a small number of times. The chain links TRBV18 to TRBJ2-7; 7 bases fit TRBD1. The CDR3 sequence is 18 residues long. The germline gives CDR1 KGHSH, CDR2 LQKENI. With 2 bases clipped from V and 0 bases from J, the junction kept 13 bases outside the gene matches. The CDR3, as DNA: TGTGCCAGCTCACCAAAGGAGCCCCGGGACAGAAACTCCTACGAGCAGTACTTC. Its protein product is CASSPKEPRDRNSYEQYF.

The J gene is TRBJ2-5, the V gene TRBV5-1; D may be TRBD1 (6 bases). Germline V gene sequence: CDR1 SGHRS, CDR2 YFSETQ. V was cut by 1 base and J by 2 bases, with 12 bases left in between. CDR3 length: 15 amino acids. The CDR3 sequence is CASSLTGIIQETQYF. CDR3 sequence (DNA): TGCGCCAGCAGCTTGACAGGGATCATTCAAGAGACCCAGTACTTC.

The chain employs TRBV9 and TRBJ2-5; a weak D match, TRBD2 (6 bases). V lost 2 bases, J lost 5 bases, and 13 bases lay in between. CDR1 is SGDLS, CDR2 YYNGEE, per germline. The CDR3 length is 14 residues. CDR3 DNA: TGTGCCAGCAGCGTCGGGACTCATTCGGAGACCCAGTACTTC. Translation gives CASSVGTHSETQYF.

The V and J genes are TRBV30 and TRBJ1-2; the match to TRBD1 covers 9 bases. The CDR3 is 14 amino acids. Looked up from germline, CDR1 is GTSNPN and CDR2 is SVGIG (reference sequence). The trim removed 4 bases at V and 0 bases at J, leaving 3 bases unmatched. This CDR3 is CAWTGQGSNYGYTF. The CDR3 nucleotides read TGTGCCTGGACGGGACAGGGATCTAACTATGGCTACACCTTC.

This clone was picked up one time. In the same sample, other DNA sequences code for this CDR3. In nucleotides, the CDR3 is TGTGCCAGCAGCCTTATAGGTAGCAATCAGCCCCAGCATTTT. Residues: CASSLIGSNQPQHF. The genes are TRBV5-6 and TRBJ1-5; D gene uncertain. CDR1 SGHDT and CDR2 YYEEEE come from the germline V gene. CDR3 length equals 14 residues. V was cut by 4 bases and J by 0 bases, with 8 bases left in between.

The CDR3 protein is CASTSRTEGNSPLHF. CDR3 nucleotides: TGTGCCAGCACTTCAAGGACCGAAGGGAATTCACCCCTCCACTTT. V usage is TRBV6-1 and J usage is TRBJ1-6; no definite D call. This CDR3 contains 15 residues. Per the germline V gene, CDR1 is MNHNS and CDR2 is SASEGT. V was pared by 7 bases and J by 7 bases, with 17 bases between.

The chain carries TRBV5-6 and TRBJ2-7; tentatively, D is TRBD1 or TRBD2 (5 bases each). This CDR3 has 17 residues. Trimming removed 4 bases from V and 1 base from J, with 21 bases in between. In germline, CDR1 is SGHDT, CDR2 YYEEEE. The CDR3 coding sequence is TGTGCCAGCAGCGTACGAACCGGGGCTAGGAAATCCTACGAGCAGTACTTC. It codes for CASSVRTGARKSYEQYF.

The J gene is TRBJ2-1, the V gene TRBV2; a weak D match, TRBD1 (6 bases). This CDR3 contains 15 residues. Germline V gene sequence: CDR1 SNHLY, CDR2 FYNNEI. Trimming removed 7 bases at V and 6 bases at J, with 19 bases between. As DNA, the CDR3 is TGTGCCAGCATTGCAAGGTGGGGGCCCCCCAATGAGCAGTTCTTC. Encoded protein: CASIARWGPPNEQFF.

Points on this clone: Other nucleotide sequences in the sample specify the same CDR3. J is TRBJ2-2 and V is TRBV18, with no clear D. The germline V gene has CDR1 KGHSH and CDR2 LQKENI. Trimming removed 3 bases from V and 0 bases from J, with 8 bases in between. The CDR3 consists of 15 residues. The CDR3: CASSPVASNTGELFF. The CDR3 DNA follows: TGTGCCAGCTCACCTGTAGCATCGAACACCGGGGAGCTGTTTTTT.

This clone has only one observation. The CDR3 nucleotides read TGTGCCAGCAGTGGACGGGCAGACAGTAACTATGGCTACACCTTC. The encoded protein is CASSGRADSNYGYTF. The genes are TRBV27 and TRBJ1-2, with D perhaps TRBD1 (5 bases). This CDR3 contains 15 residues. V shed 5 bases and J shed 1 base, with 14 bases lying between them. CDR1 is MNHEY and CDR2 is SMNVEV in the germline V gene (reference sequence).